A single sample gave rise to the 14 T cell receptor beta chains below, sequenced in a study of cytomegalovirus exposure and HLA in healthy donors. Primers: 60 Vbeta forward and 13 Jbeta reverse. Sequenced by immunoSEQ multiplex PCR; TCRdb stores in-frame clones only, minus some. The table has about 160,000 clones, roughly 80% seen once. Sequenced material: PBMCs. These receptors were taken from a male donor in good health and CMV-seropositive.

This chain uses TRBV5-6 with TRBJ1-1, with a tentative D call TRBD1 (6 bases). The germline CDR1 and CDR2 sequences are SGHDT and YYEEEE. V was pared by 3 bases and J by 14 bases, with 29 bases between. The CDR3 consists of 16 residues. The CDR3 nucleotides are TGTGCCAGCAGCTCTCCCTACCCTCGGGACAACCAGCCCGAGTTCTTT. This encodes CASSSPYPRDNQPEFF. The full variable domain, its missing parts supplied by reference TRBV5-6 and TRBJ1-1, is DAGVTQSPTHLIKTRGQQVTLRCSPKSGHDTVSWYQQALGQGPQFIFQYYEEEERQRGNFPDRFSGHQFPNYSSELNVNALLLGDSALYLCASSSPYPRDNQPEFFGQGTRLTVV.

The gene calls are TRBV28 and TRBJ2-1, with TRBD1 matching 8 bases. V shed 3 bases, J shed 14 bases, and the junction held 3 bases outside the gene matches. Germline assignment: CDR1 MDHEN and CDR2 SYDVKM. The CDR3 extends over 11 amino acids. The CDR3 loop reads CASSFWTGKFF. In DNA form, the CDR3 reads TGTGCCAGCAGTTTCTGGACAGGGAAGTTCTTC. Filled out from reference TRBV28 and TRBJ2-1, the complete variable domain reads DVKVTQSSRYLVKRTGEKVFLECVQDMDHENMFWYRQDPGLGLRLIYFSYDVKMKEKGDIPEGYSVSREKKERFSLILESASTNQTSMYLCASSFWTGKFFGPGTRLTVL.

V and J are TRBV7-2 and TRBJ1-5; 9 bases map to TRBD1. Looked up from germline, CDR1 is SGHTA and CDR2 is FQGNSA. The CDR3 has 14 residues. With V trimmed by 3 bases and J by 5 bases, 2 bases remained unmatched. The CDR3 sequence is CASSFTGGYQPQHF. The CDR3 DNA reads TGTGCCAGCAGCTTCACAGGGGGCTATCAGCCCCAGCATTTT. Drawing the rest from reference TRBV7-2 and TRBJ1-5, the complete variable domain is GAGVSQSPSNKVTEKGKDVELRCDPISGHTALYWYRQSLGQGLEFLIYFQGNSAPDKSGLPSDRFSAERTGGSVSTLTIQRTQQEDSAVYLCASSFTGGYQPQHFGDGTRLSIL.

This chain uses TRBV5-5 with TRBJ2-1; TRBD2 might be the D (7 bases). Germline-derived CDR1 and CDR2 are SGHKS and YYEKEE (reference sequence). V was clipped by 4 bases and J by 6 bases, with 14 bases between them. The CDR3 has 14 amino acids. The CDR3 sequence is CASSERGGGNEQFF. The DNA of the CDR3 is TGTGCCAGCAGCGAAAGGGGGGGAGGCAATGAGCAGTTCTTC.

This chain links TRBV11-2 with TRBJ2-3, with D hard to call. The CDR3 is 15 residues long. V was clipped by 2 bases and J by 6 bases, with 15 bases between them. The V gene's germline CDR1 is SGHAT and CDR2 FQNNGV. CDR3 coding DNA: TGTGCCAGCAGCTTATGGGCTGGGCTCGTGGATACGCAGTATTTT. Its protein is CASSLWAGLVDTQYF.

This clone was found a few times. The CDR3, as DNA: TGTGCCAGTAGTTCTACCGGGACAGGGGGATTCTATGGCTACACCTTC. Amino acids: CASSSTGTGGFYGYTF. V is TRBV19 and J is TRBJ1-2, with 11 positions matching TRBD1. With V trimmed by 5 bases and J by 4 bases, 9 bases remained unmatched. The CDR3 contains 16 residues. From germline, CDR1 is LNHDA and CDR2 SQIVND (reference sequence).

The genes are TRBV28 and TRBJ1-2, with unresolved D. CDR3 length: 14 residues. Trimming took off 6 bases at V and 3 bases at J, with 14 bases between the two ends. Germline CDR1 and CDR2: MDHEN and SYDVKM. DNA for the CDR3: TGTGCCAGCAGCCCCGGAGATTTGCACTATGGCTACACCTTC. Translation gives CASSPGDLHYGYTF.

The J gene is TRBJ2-7, the V gene TRBV13; 10 nucleotides line up with TRBD1. The CDR3 loop spans 16 amino acids. The ends lost 4 bases at V and 3 bases at J; junction bases unmatched: 9. The germline gives CDR1 PRHDT, CDR2 FYEKMQ (reference sequence). The CDR3 is CASSSSGQGVIYEQYF. The CDR3 nucleotides are TGTGCCAGCAGCTCGAGCGGACAGGGGGTTATCTACGAGCAGTACTTC.

This sequence joins TRBV28 and TRBJ2-7; D not resolved. V dropped 8 bases and J dropped 4 bases, with 15 bases sitting between them. Germline assignment: CDR1 MDHEN and CDR2 SYDVKM. The CDR3 loop spans 13 amino acids. In nucleotides, the CDR3 is TGTGCCAGCGGAAAACTACCCCCGTACGAGCAGTACTTC. Protein product: CASGKLPPYEQYF.

This clone was recorded a few times. This sequence joins TRBV9 and TRBJ1-5; D not resolved. The germline V gene encodes CDR1 SGDLS and CDR2 YYNGEE. V was cut by 0 bases and J by 0 bases, with 7 bases left in between. This CDR3 contains 15 residues. The CDR3, as DNA: TGTGCCAGCAGCGTAGGTAGCGCTAGCAATCAGCCCCAGCATTTT. Protein sequence: CASSVGSASNQPQHF.

This chain links TRBV30 with TRBJ2-7, with TRBD2 identical over 9 bases. In germline, CDR1 is GTSNPN, CDR2 SVGIG (reference sequence). The CDR3 runs to 16 residues. Trimming cost V 0 bases and J 3 bases; bases outside gene matches: 9. The CDR3 spells CAWSVLFRGRDYEQYF. CDR3 in DNA: TGTGCCTGGAGTGTACTGTTCCGCGGGAGGGACTACGAGCAGTACTTC.

This rearrangement joins TRBV5-1 to TRBJ2-7; 7 bases are shared with TRBD1. Losses at the gene ends were 3 bases for V and 1 base for J; bases not matched to a gene: 4. Germline V gene sequence: CDR1 SGHRS, CDR2 YFSETQ. The CDR3 has 14 amino acids. The CDR3 protein is CASSSDRPSYEQYF. In DNA form, the CDR3 reads TGCGCCAGCAGCTCGGACAGGCCATCCTACGAGCAGTACTTC.

V gene TRBV7-2 combines with J gene TRBJ1-1; D not certain. The V gene's germline CDR1 is SGHTA and CDR2 FQGNSA. The CDR3 length is 14 residues. The germline V and J ends were trimmed by 1 base and 4 bases, with 10 bases remaining between them. DNA for the CDR3: TGTGCCAGCAGCTTAGGAGCAGGTGGCACTGAAGCTTTCTTT. Translated, it gives CASSLGAGGTEAFF.

This clone was observed once. A read error may produce the germline difference seen at one junction end. J is TRBJ2-5 and V is TRBV25-1, with 10 bases matching TRBD1. CDR3 length: 16 amino acids. Germline values: CDR1 MGHDK, CDR2 SYGVNS. CDR3 amino acids: CASSEGGTGAQEAQYF. The CDR3 region has the DNA TGTGCCAGCAGTGAGGGCGGGACAGGGGCACAAGAGGCCCAGTACTTC.